Below, 29 T cell receptor beta chains from the same sample are listed, as sequenced in a study of cytomegalovirus exposure and HLA in healthy donors. PCR was performed using 60 Vbeta and 13 Jbeta primers. TCRdb's copy holds only in-frame clones and misses some; the assay was immunoSEQ multiplex PCR. The top ten clones hold approximately 2.4% of a sample with roughly 180,000 clones, roughly 80% of them seen once. Sequencing was performed on PBMCs. Receptor source: a male donor in good health and CMV-seronegative.

This chain connects TRBV10-3 to TRBJ2-5, with D possibly being TRBD1 (6 bases). Germline V gene data show CDR1 as ENHRY and CDR2 as SYGVKD. Trimming cost V 0 bases and J 1 base, with 12 bases left between them. There are 16 residues in the CDR3. The CDR3 DNA reads as TGTGCCATCAGTGAGTCGGGGGCGGGCCTCCAAGAGACCCAGTACTTC. Amino acid sequence: CAISESGAGLQETQYF.

The chain employs TRBV7-2 and TRBJ2-1; 10 nucleotides agree with TRBD2. There are 16 residues in the CDR3. CDR1 is SGHTA, CDR2 FQGNSA, per germline. The trim removed 4 bases at V and 9 bases at J, leaving 12 bases unmatched. The DNA of the CDR3 is TGTGCCAGCAGCTCCGAAGGGAGCGGGGGGGCCGGTGAGCAGTTCTTC. Its translation is CASSSEGSGGAGEQFF.

This chain joins TRBV27 and TRBJ2-7; TRBD2 aligns across 11 bases. The V segment lost 6 bases and the J segment 9 bases; nucleotides outside the gene matches: 16. CDR3 length: 16 amino acids. Germline CDR1 reads MNHEY; CDR2 reads SMNVEV (reference sequence). CDR3 bases: TGTGCCAGCAGCCTCATTAGCGGGGGGGCCTTTTTCGGGCAGTACTTC. It codes for CASSLISGGAFFGQYF.

The gene calls are TRBV5-1 and TRBJ1-1; 8 nucleotides align to TRBD1. The CDR3 totals 17 residues. In germline, CDR1 is SGHRS, CDR2 YFSETQ. The ends lost 3 bases at V and 1 base at J; junction bases unmatched: 11. The chain's CDR3 is CASSSRGQGFGNTEAFF. In nucleotides, the CDR3 is TGCGCCAGCAGCTCCAGGGGGCAAGGGTTTGGGAACACTGAAGCTTTCTTT.

This chain connects TRBV15 to TRBJ1-5; 9 nucleotides line up with TRBD1. Trimming took 1 base from V and 7 from J; bases not matched to a gene: 8. Germline V lookup: CDR1 LNHNV, CDR2 YYDKDF (reference sequence). The CDR3 totals 16 residues. CDR3 sequence (DNA): TGTGCCACCAGCAGAGGTCCGGGACAGGGAGGACAGCCCCAGCATTTT. Translation gives CATSRGPGQGGQPQHF.

V gene TRBV19 combines with J gene TRBJ2-3; 12 bases are a match to TRBD2. V gave up 6 bases and J gave up 0 bases; unmatched junction bases: 1. Germline V gene sequence: CDR1 LNHDA, CDR2 SQIVND (reference sequence). The CDR3 is 15 residues long. In DNA form, the CDR3 reads TGTGCCAGTAGCGGGACTAGCGGGAGCACAGATACGCAGTATTTT. Amino acids: CASSGTSGSTDTQYF.

This chain uses TRBV11-2 with TRBJ2-7, with D maybe TRBD2 (5 bases). With 2 bases removed from V and 4 bases from J, the gap between germline ends came to 15 bases. Germline V lookup: CDR1 SGHAT, CDR2 FQNNGV. There are 15 residues in the CDR3. The CDR3 is CASSLRNGVRYEQYF. The DNA for the CDR3 is TGTGCCAGCAGCTTAAGAAACGGGGTCCGATACGAGCAGTACTTC.

This clone has more than one count but fewer than ten. The V gene is TRBV7-2, the J gene TRBJ1-1; D not resolved. The CDR3 loop spans 15 amino acids. V gave up 5 bases and J gave up 0 bases, with 13 bases separating them. CDR1 is SGHTA and CDR2 is FQGNSA in the germline V gene. CDR3 in DNA: TGTGCCAGCAGCCACTCGAGAGGAATGAACACTGAAGCTTTCTTT. Residues: CASSHSRGMNTEAFF.

The table lists this clone with a count of one. The CDR3 sequence is CAISGRDRAIYNEQFF. In nucleotides, the CDR3 is TGTGCCATCAGTGGGCGGGACAGGGCTATCTACAATGAGCAGTTCTTC. The chain is built from TRBV10-3 and TRBJ2-1; 9 bases agree with TRBD1. The CDR3 totals 16 residues. Germline V CDR1 and CDR2: ENHRY, SYGVKD. Germline trimming cut 4 bases from V and 3 bases from J; bases unmatched to any gene: 7.

The chain is built from TRBV19 and TRBJ1-5; D is unresolved. Between the trimmed V and J ends, which lost 5 bases and 5 bases, there was a span of 13 bases. The CDR3 loop spans 14 amino acids. Germline loops: CDR1 LNHDA, CDR2 SQIVND (reference sequence). CDR3 DNA: TGTGCCAGTAGTCGACTCGTGGGTGATCAGCCCCAGCATTTT. Translation: CASSRLVGDQPQHF.

This clone was observed a handful of times. The V gene is TRBV19, the J gene TRBJ1-5; TRBD1 aligns across 7 bases. CDR1 is LNHDA, CDR2 SQIVND, per germline (reference sequence). Losses at the gene ends were 1 base for V and 7 bases for J; bases not matched to a gene: 4. The CDR3 spans 14 residues. The CDR3 DNA sequence: TGTGCCAGTAGTATAGGACAGGGTGGCCAGCCCCAGCATTTT. Translated, it gives CASSIGQGGQPQHF.

The rearrangement uses TRBV7-9 and TRBJ2-5; tentatively, D is TRBD2 (6 bases). Germline loops: CDR1 SEHNR, CDR2 FQNEAQ (reference sequence). The CDR3 is 14 amino acids. Trimming left V 5 bases short and J 5 bases short, with 15 bases between. The CDR3 DNA follows: TGTGCCAGCAGCCGCCTCCGGGACTCGGAGACCCAGTACTTC. Its translation: CASSRLRDSETQYF.

The J gene is TRBJ1-1, the V gene TRBV9; D is ambiguous. The CDR3 is 14 amino acids. Germline V gene lookup returns CDR1 SGDLS and CDR2 YYNGEE. The V and J ends lost 0 bases and 3 bases respectively, with 9 bases between them. CDR3 region: CASSVVADYTEAFF. The CDR3, as DNA: TGTGCCAGCAGCGTAGTAGCCGATTACACTGAAGCTTTCTTT.

This rearrangement joins TRBV5-5 to TRBJ2-5, with 11 bases matching TRBD2. The CDR3 sequence is 16 residues long. V gave up 0 bases and J gave up 1 base; unmatched junction bases: 2. Germline CDR1 SGHKS, CDR2 YYEKEE (reference sequence). CDR3 sequence reads: CASSLVLAGGQETQYF. The CDR3 DNA is TGTGCCAGCAGCTTGGTGCTAGCGGGAGGCCAAGAGACCCAGTACTTC.

The chain joins TRBV30 to TRBJ1-2, with 9 nucleotides matching TRBD1. The V segment lost 2 bases and the J segment 7 bases; nucleotides outside the gene matches: 20. The CDR3 consists of 18 residues. Germline CDR1 and CDR2: GTSNPN and SVGIG (reference sequence). The DNA of the CDR3 is TGTGCCTGGAGTTTCCTCGGGACAGGGTTACCTATGGTTTCTGGCTACACCTTC. This encodes CAWSFLGTGLPMVSGYTF.

This clone appeared a few times. The V gene is TRBV4-2, the J gene TRBJ2-3; the D is unclear. V lost 0 bases and J 0 bases, leaving 7 bases between the germline ends. The germline CDR1 and CDR2 sequences are LGHNA and YNFKEQ. This CDR3 comprises 15 residues. This chain's CDR3 is CASSQDPGSTDTQYF. DNA of the CDR3: TGTGCCAGCAGCCAAGATCCCGGGAGCACAGATACGCAGTATTTT.

The chain couples TRBV19 to TRBJ2-3; 7 bases are shared with TRBD2. The CDR3 sequence is 16 residues long. Germline trimming cut 3 bases from V and 1 base from J; bases unmatched to any gene: 7. Germline values: CDR1 LNHDA, CDR2 SQIVND (reference sequence). CDR3: CASSMRRELGTDTQYF. In DNA, the CDR3 is TGTGCCAGTAGTATGAGGCGGGAGTTGGGCACAGATACGCAGTATTTT. Full variable domain (rest looked up from reference TRBV19 and TRBJ2-3): DGGITQSPKYLFRKEGQNVTLSCEQNLNHDAMYWYRQDPGQGLRLIYYSQIVNDFQKGDIAEGYSVSREKKESFPLTVTSAQKNPTAFYLCASSMRRELGTDTQYFGPGTRLTVL.

Only a few counts were recorded for this clone. The V gene is TRBV7-6, the J gene TRBJ1-5; tentatively, D is TRBD1 (5 bases). V shed 1 base and J shed 0 bases, with 7 bases lying between them. Germline values: CDR1 SGHVS, CDR2 FNYEAQ. This CDR3 contains 15 residues. This chain's CDR3 is CASSLGDFSNQPQHF. In DNA form, the CDR3 reads TGTGCCAGCAGCTTAGGGGACTTTAGCAATCAGCCCCAGCATTTT. Using reference TRBV7-6 and TRBJ1-5 for the parts outside the CDR3, the full variable domain is GAGVSQSPRYKVTKRGQDVALRCDPISGHVSLYWYRQALGQGPEFLTYFNYEAQQDKSGLPNDRFSAERPEGSISTLTIQRTEQRDSAMYRCASSLGDFSNQPQHFGDGTRLSIL.

This rearrangement joins TRBV6-5 to TRBJ2-1; 7 bases are a match to TRBD1. With V trimmed by 4 bases and J by 0 bases, 6 bases remained unmatched. CDR1 is MNHEY and CDR2 is SVGAGI in the germline V gene. This CDR3 contains 16 residues. CDR3 nucleotides: TGTGCCAGCAGTTGGGTGGGGGACAGCTCCTACAATGAGCAGTTCTTC. It encodes CASSWVGDSSYNEQFF.

This sequence joins TRBV5-6 and TRBJ1-1; no definite D call. The CDR3 length is 14 residues. Germline V CDR1 and CDR2: SGHDT, YYEEEE. The V end was cut by 1 base, the J end by 8 bases, with 15 bases between. In DNA, the CDR3 is TGTGCCAGCAGCTTGACGGTCAGCGAAGGAGAAGCTTTCTTT. Its translation: CASSLTVSEGEAFF.

The chain recombines TRBV28 with TRBJ2-2; TRBD1 aligns across 9 bases. The trim removed 5 bases at V and 7 bases at J, leaving 17 bases unmatched. The length of the CDR3 is 18 residues. The germline gives CDR1 MDHEN, CDR2 SYDVKM. This CDR3 is CASSPPLFRTGAIGELFF. DNA for the CDR3: TGTGCCAGCAGTCCCCCACTTTTCCGGACAGGGGCCATCGGGGAGCTGTTTTTT.

V is TRBV11-1 and J is TRBJ2-3, with TRBD2 matching over 14 bases. The CDR3 sequence is 17 residues long. Germline V gene sequence: CDR1 SGHAT, CDR2 FQDESV (reference sequence). V trimming: 4 bases; J trimming: 3 bases; junction bases outside the gene matches: 6. The DNA of the CDR3 is TGTGCCAGCAGCTCGGTAGGGACTAGCGGGAGAACAGATACGCAGTATTTT. This sequence encodes CASSSVGTSGRTDTQYF.

This clone has only a few counts. V and J are TRBV14 and TRBJ2-6; D unresolved. The V gene lost 1 base and the J gene lost 0 bases, with 4 bases spanning the gap. Germline values: CDR1 SGHDN, CDR2 FVKESK. CDR3 size: 15 residues. The CDR3 bases are TGTGCCAGCAGCCAAGCTGTCTCTGGGGCCAACGTCCTGACTTTC. Translation: CASSQAVSGANVLTF. The full variable domain, completed using reference TRBV14 and TRBJ2-6, is EAGVTQFPSHSVIEKGQTVTLRCDPISGHDNLYWYRRVMGKEIKFLLHFVKESKQDESGMPNNRFLAERTGGTYSTLKVQPAELEDSGVYFCASSQAVSGANVLTFGAGSRLTVL.

This chain links TRBV9 with TRBJ1-4, with TRBD1 identical over 9 bases. This CDR3 is built from 17 residues. CDR1 and CDR2 from the germline V gene are SGDLS and YYNGEE. V shed 3 bases and J 0 bases; nucleotides not matched to a gene: 6. Here the CDR3 DNA reads TGTGCCAGCAGCGGAGGGACAGGGACGGCAACTAATGAAAAACTGTTTTTT. Amino acids: CASSGGTGTATNEKLFF.

With regard to this clone: One end of the junction fails to match germline, which may point to a read error. This chain uses TRBV27 with TRBJ1-5, with TRBD1 identical over 7 bases. CDR1 and CDR2 from the germline V gene are MNHEY and SMNVEV (reference sequence). This CDR3 comprises 13 residues. The DNA for the CDR3 is TGTGCCCGCAGAGGGCAGGGGGTTCAGCCCCAGCATTTT. Its protein is CARRGQGVQPQHF.

This rearrangement joins TRBV13 to TRBJ2-7, with 9 bases fitting TRBD1. CDR3 length: 17 residues. The V segment lost 5 bases and the J segment 2 bases; nucleotides outside the gene matches: 13. Germline CDR1 PRHDT, CDR2 FYEKMQ (reference sequence). In DNA, the CDR3 is TGTGCCAGCAGCCCTCTCGGGACAGGGAACAGAGCCTACGAGCAGTACTTC. It translates to CASSPLGTGNRAYEQYF.

CDR3 loop: CSVRTAEQYF. CDR3 DNA sequence: TGCAGCGTAAGGACAGCTGAGCAGTACTTC. The chain combines TRBV29-1 with TRBJ2-7, with a weak D call TRBD1 (6 bases). This CDR3 has 10 residues. Germline V CDR1 and CDR2: SQVTM, ANQGSEA. Trimming shortened V by 6 bases and J by 7 bases, and 10 bases separated the two germline ends.

This chain joins TRBV6-5 and TRBJ2-7, with a tentative D call TRBD1 (5 bases). Germline V gene lookup returns CDR1 MNHEY and CDR2 SVGAGI. This CDR3 region has 13 residues. Between the trimmed V and J ends, which lost 8 bases and 0 bases, there was a span of 11 bases. The CDR3: CASGQGPSYEQYF. Here the CDR3 DNA reads TGTGCCAGCGGACAAGGGCCCTCCTACGAGCAGTACTTC.

Note on this clone: At one end the junction does not follow the germline gene, possibly because of a read error. The chain employs TRBV2 and TRBJ2-7; TRBD1 matches 9 bases. The CDR3 spans 12 residues. The germline V gene encodes CDR1 SNHLY and CDR2 FYNNEI. Here the CDR3 DNA reads TGTGCCAGCAGTTGGACAGGGGAACCTGGAAACTTC. This sequence encodes CASSWTGEPGNF.